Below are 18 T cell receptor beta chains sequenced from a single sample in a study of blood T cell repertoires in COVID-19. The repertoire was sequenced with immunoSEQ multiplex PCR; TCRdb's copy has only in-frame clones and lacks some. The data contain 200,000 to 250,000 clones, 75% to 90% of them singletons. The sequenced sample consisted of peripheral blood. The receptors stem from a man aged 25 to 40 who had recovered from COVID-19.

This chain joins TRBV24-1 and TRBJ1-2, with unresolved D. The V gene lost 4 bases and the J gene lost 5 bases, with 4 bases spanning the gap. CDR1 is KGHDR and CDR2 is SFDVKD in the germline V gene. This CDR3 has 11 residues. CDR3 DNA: TGTGCCACCAGTGACTTTTATGGCTACACCTTC. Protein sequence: CATSDFYGYTF.

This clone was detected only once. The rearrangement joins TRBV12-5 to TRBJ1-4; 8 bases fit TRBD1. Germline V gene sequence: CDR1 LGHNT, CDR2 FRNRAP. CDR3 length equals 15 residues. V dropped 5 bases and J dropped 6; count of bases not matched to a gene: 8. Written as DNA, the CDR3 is TGTGCTAGTGGTCTATCGACAGGGGCTGATGAAAAACTGTTTTTT. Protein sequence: CASGLSTGADEKLFF.

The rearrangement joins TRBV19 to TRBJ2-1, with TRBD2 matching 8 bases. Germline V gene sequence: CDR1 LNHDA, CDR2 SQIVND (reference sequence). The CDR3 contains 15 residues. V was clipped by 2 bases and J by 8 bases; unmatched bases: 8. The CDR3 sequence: CASSIITQRGYEQFF. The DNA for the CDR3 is TGTGCCAGTAGTATAATCACCCAGCGGGGGTATGAGCAGTTCTTC.

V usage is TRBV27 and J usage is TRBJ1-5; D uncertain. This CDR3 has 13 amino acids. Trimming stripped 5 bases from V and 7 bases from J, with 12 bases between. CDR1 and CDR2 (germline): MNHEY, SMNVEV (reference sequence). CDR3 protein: CASSPSAGQPQHF. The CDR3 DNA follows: TGTGCCAGCAGTCCCTCCGCCGGGCAGCCCCAGCATTTT.

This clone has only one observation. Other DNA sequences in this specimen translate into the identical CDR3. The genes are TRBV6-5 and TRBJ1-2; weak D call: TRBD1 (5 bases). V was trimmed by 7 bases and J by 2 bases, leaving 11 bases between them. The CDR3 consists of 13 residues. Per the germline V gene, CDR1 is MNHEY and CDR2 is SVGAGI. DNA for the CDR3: TGTGCCAGCACCCTAGACAGAAACTATGGCTACACCTTC. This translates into CASTLDRNYGYTF.

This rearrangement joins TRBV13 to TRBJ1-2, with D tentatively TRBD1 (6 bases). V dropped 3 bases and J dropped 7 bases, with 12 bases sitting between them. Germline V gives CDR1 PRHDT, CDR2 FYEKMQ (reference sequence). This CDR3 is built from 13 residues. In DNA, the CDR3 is TGTGCCAGCAGCTTTTGGACAGAGGCTGGCTACACCTTC. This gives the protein CASSFWTEAGYTF.

CDR3 sequence: CATLPRGGGDSTEAFF. The CDR3 bases are TGTGCCACCCTGCCCCGGGGCGGGGGTGATAGCACTGAAGCTTTCTTT. This chain connects TRBV10-3 to TRBJ1-1; possible D gene TRBD1, 5 bases. Trimming removed 10 bases from V and 4 bases from J, with 25 bases in between. Germline-derived CDR1 and CDR2 are ENHRY and SYGVKD. The CDR3 totals 16 residues.

The CDR3 region is CASSLGLGVPQETQYF. In DNA form, the CDR3 reads TGTGCCAGCAGCTTAGGGTTAGGGGTCCCCCAAGAGACCCAGTACTTC. The V call is TRBV11-3, the J call TRBJ2-5, with D possibly being TRBD1 (5 bases). V gave up 1 base and J gave up 1 base, with 13 bases separating them. The CDR3 is 16 residues long. The germline V gene has CDR1 SGHNT and CDR2 YENEEA.

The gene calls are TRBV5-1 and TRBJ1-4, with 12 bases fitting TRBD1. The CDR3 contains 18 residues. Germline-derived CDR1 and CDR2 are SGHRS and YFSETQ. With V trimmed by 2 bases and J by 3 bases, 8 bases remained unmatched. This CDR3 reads CASSFAGTGGPANEKLFF. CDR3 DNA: TGCGCCAGCAGCTTCGCCGGGACAGGGGGCCCCGCTAATGAAAAACTGTTTTTT.

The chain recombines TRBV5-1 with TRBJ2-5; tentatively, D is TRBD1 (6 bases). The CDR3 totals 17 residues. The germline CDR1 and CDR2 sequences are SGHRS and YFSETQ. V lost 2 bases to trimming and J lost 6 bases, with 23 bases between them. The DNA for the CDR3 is TGCGCCAGCAGCTTTGACCCGGACAGAAATTTGAGGCAGACCCAGTACTTC. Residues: CASSFDPDRNLRQTQYF.

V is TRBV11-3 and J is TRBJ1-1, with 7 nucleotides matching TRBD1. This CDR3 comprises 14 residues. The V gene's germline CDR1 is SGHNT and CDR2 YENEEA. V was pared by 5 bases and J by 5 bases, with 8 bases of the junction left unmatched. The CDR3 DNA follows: TGTGCCAGCAGCCCGACGACAGGGTCAACTGAAGCTTTCTTT. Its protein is CASSPTTGSTEAFF.

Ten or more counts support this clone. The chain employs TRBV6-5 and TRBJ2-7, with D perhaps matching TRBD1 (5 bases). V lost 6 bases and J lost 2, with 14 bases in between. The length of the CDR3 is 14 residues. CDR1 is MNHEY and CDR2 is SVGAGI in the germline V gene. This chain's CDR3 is CASRGVTSPYEQYF. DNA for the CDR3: TGTGCCAGCAGAGGGGTCACGAGCCCCTACGAGCAGTACTTC.

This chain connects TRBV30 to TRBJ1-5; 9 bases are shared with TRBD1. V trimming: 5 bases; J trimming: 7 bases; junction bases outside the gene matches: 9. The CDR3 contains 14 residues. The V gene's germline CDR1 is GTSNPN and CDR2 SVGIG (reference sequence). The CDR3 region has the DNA TGTGCCTGGGCGGGACAGGGTAGAAGCCAGCCCCAGCATTTT. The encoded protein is CAWAGQGRSQPQHF.

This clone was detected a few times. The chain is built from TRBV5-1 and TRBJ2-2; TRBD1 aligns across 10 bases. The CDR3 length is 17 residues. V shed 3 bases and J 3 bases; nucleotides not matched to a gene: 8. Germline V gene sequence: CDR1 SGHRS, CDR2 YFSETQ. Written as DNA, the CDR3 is TGCGCCAGCAGCTGGCGGACGGGACAGGGGTACACCGGGGAGCTGTTTTTT. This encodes CASSWRTGQGYTGELFF.

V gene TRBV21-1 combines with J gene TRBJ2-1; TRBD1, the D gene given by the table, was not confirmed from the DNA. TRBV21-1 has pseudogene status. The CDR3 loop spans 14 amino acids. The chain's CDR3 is CASSVAISYNEQFF. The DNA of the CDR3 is TGTGCCAGCAGTGTGGCAATCTCCTACAATGAGCAGTTCTTC.

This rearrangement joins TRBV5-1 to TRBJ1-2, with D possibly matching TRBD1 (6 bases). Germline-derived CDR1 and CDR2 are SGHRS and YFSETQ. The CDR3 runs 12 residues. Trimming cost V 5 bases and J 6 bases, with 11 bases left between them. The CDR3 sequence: CASSWAGDGYTF. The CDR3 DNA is TGCGCCAGCAGTTGGGCAGGGGATGGCTACACCTTC.

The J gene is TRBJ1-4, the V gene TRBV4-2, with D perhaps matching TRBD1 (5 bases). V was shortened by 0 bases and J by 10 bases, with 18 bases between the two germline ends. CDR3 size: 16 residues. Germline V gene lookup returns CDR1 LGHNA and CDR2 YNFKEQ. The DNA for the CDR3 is TGTGCCAGCAGCCAAGATAGATCAGGGACTACTATAAAACTGTTTTTT. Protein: CASSQDRSGTTIKLFF.

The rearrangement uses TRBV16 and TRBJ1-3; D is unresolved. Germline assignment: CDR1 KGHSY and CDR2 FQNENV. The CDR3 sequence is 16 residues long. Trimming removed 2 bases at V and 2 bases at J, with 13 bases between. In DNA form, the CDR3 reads TGTGCCAGCAGCCAACGCGGGCTTCACCCTGGAAACACCATATATTTT. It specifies CASSQRGLHPGNTIYF.